The 32 T cell receptor beta chains below were found in one sample sequenced in a study of T-cell reconstitution after alpha-beta-depleted transplantation in children. Unique molecular identifiers were incorporated into the prepared TCRbeta library. One entry per CDR3 protein results from TCRdb running MiXCR on the PCR reads. The profile shows about 240,000 distinct CDR3 sequences, about 23% of them singletons. Sequences were derived from PBMCs, sampled before TCRalphabeta/CD19-depleted stem cell transplant. These receptors came from a girl aged 2-10 years with Fanconi anemia, due to receive a stem cell transplant.

This clonotype showed up many times. The chain couples TRBV29-1 to TRBJ1-1, with D maybe TRBD1 (5 bases). This CDR3 is built from 11 residues. The germline CDR1 and CDR2 sequences are SQVTM and ANQGSEA. V gave up 0 bases and J gave up 11 bases, with 10 bases separating them. The DNA for the CDR3 is TGCAGCGTTGAAGAGGGACCGACGGCTTTCTTT. Protein: CSVEEGPTAFF.

This clonotype occurred a few times. The CDR3 DNA reads TGCGCCAGCAGCTTGTTAGGCGCGGAGACCCAGTACTTC. Its protein is CASSLLGAETQYF. V gene TRBV5-1 combines with J gene TRBJ2-5; the D is unclear. The V end lost 1 base, the J end lost 5 bases, and 9 bases lay between the germline ends. The germline CDR1 and CDR2 sequences are SGHRS and YFSETQ. This CDR3 has 13 residues. Based on the CDR3 plus reference TRBV5-1 and TRBJ2-5, the full variable domain is KAGVTQTPRYLIKTRGQQVTLSCSPISGHRSVSWYQQTPGQGLQFLFEYFSETQRNKGNFPGRFSGRQFSNSRSEMNVSTLELGDSALYLCASSLLGAETQYFGPGTRLLVL.

In this sample, this clonotype turned up many times. The chain combines TRBV12-3 or TRBV12-4 with TRBJ2-7; D is ambiguous. This CDR3 comprises 15 residues. The V end lost 2 bases, the J end lost 0 bases, and 11 bases lay between the germline ends. The DNA of the CDR3 is TGTGCCAGCAGTTTATTTGGAGCTGCCTCCTACGAGCAGTACTTC. Protein sequence: CASSLFGAASYEQYF.

The rearrangement uses TRBV20-1 and TRBJ2-3; the match to TRBD2 covers 10 bases. CDR3 length: 16 amino acids. After removal of 3 bases from V and 3 bases from J, the junction contained 9 bases not matched to a gene. CDR1 and CDR2 from the germline V gene are DFQATT and SNEGSKA (reference sequence). Here the CDR3 DNA reads TGCAGTGCTAGGCTAATAGCGGGAGGCCCGACAGATACGCAGTATTTT. Residues: CSARLIAGGPTDTQYF.

The CDR3 spells CSATSLAPENTDTQYF. The CDR3, as DNA: TGCAGTGCTACCTCACTAGCTCCAGAAAACACAGATACGCAGTATTTT. The chain employs TRBV20-1 and TRBJ2-3; D perhaps matches TRBD2 (6 bases). Germline-derived CDR1 and CDR2 are DFQATT and SNEGSKA (reference sequence). The length of the CDR3 is 16 residues. Trimming shortened V by 4 bases and J by 2 bases, and 19 bases separated the two germline ends.

This chain connects TRBV10-3 to TRBJ2-5, with 9 positions matching TRBD2. Germline loops: CDR1 ENHRY, CDR2 SYGVKD. This CDR3 has 16 amino acids. V lost 7 bases to trimming and J lost 3 bases; unmatched junction nucleotides: 12. CDR3 DNA sequence: TGTGCCATCACCCCGATAGCGGGGGCCTCCAAAGAGACCCAGTACTTC. Amino acids: CAITPIAGASKETQYF.

In this sample, this clonotype turned up once. The chain has TRBV20-1 and TRBJ2-3; 11 bases map to TRBD1. With 4 bases clipped from V and 3 bases from J, the junction kept 3 bases outside the gene matches. This CDR3 spans 14 amino acids. Germline V CDR1 and CDR2: DFQATT, SNEGSKA (reference sequence). The CDR3 coding sequence is TGCAGTGCTACGGGACAGGGGGTAACAGATACGCAGTATTTT. It encodes CSATGQGVTDTQYF.

This chain links TRBV20-1 with TRBJ1-5, with D perhaps matching TRBD1 (5 bases). Germline CDR1 DFQATT, CDR2 SNEGSKA (reference sequence). The CDR3 spans 13 residues. The V and J ends lost 6 bases and 1 base respectively, with 10 bases between them. The CDR3 region has the DNA TGCAGTGCAGAGCGACAGAGCAATCAGCCCCAGCATTTT. Its translation: CSAERQSNQPQHF.

There are many counts of this clonotype. This chain connects TRBV12-5 to TRBJ2-1; 7 bases are shared with TRBD2. Germline assignment: CDR1 LGHNT and CDR2 FRNRAP. CDR3 size: 15 residues. V lost 1 base to trimming and J lost 2 bases; unmatched junction nucleotides: 2. In DNA, the CDR3 is TGTGCTAGTGGTTTGGGGGAGGGACCCTACAATGAGCAGTTCTTC. Translating it yields CASGLGEGPYNEQFF.

This clonotype was recorded at least ten times. CDR3 bases: TGTGCCAGCAGTTTAAGAAACACTGAAGCTTTCTTT. As protein: CASSLRNTEAFF. The V and J genes are TRBV28 and TRBJ1-1; D gene ambiguous. The germline V gene encodes CDR1 MDHEN and CDR2 SYDVKM. V was cut by 2 bases and J by 2 bases, with 3 bases left in between. This CDR3 is built from 12 residues.

This chain uses TRBV28 with TRBJ1-2; possibly TRBD1 for D (5 bases). This CDR3 region has 14 residues. Germline V gene data show CDR1 as MDHEN and CDR2 as SYDVKM. Trimming removed 4 bases from V and 0 bases from J, with 9 bases in between. The CDR3 here is CASSYTGTNYGYTF. DNA of the CDR3: TGTGCCAGCAGTTATACAGGAACTAACTATGGCTACACCTTC.

There are many counts of this clonotype. This sequence joins TRBV12-3 or TRBV12-4 and TRBJ2-3; 9 bases are a match to TRBD2. The V and J ends lost 7 bases and 8 bases, in that order; junction bases with no gene match: 13. This CDR3 is built from 15 residues. The chain's CDR3 is CASIEGTSSPGTQYF. The CDR3 DNA reads as TGTGCCAGCATCGAGGGGACTAGCTCGCCTGGTACGCAGTATTTT.

This sequence joins TRBV10-3 and TRBJ1-5; 7 bases line up with TRBD1. V was pared by 1 base and J by 4 bases, with 1 base of the junction left unmatched. Germline CDR1 ENHRY, CDR2 SYGVKD. The CDR3 is 14 amino acids. The CDR3 DNA reads as TGTGCCATCAGTGAGTTGGGACAGAATCAGCCCCAGCATTTT. Translation: CAISELGQNQPQHF.

On this clonotype itself: It may be a read error: a sequence one base away is much more abundant. The rearrangement joins TRBV12-3 or TRBV12-4 to TRBJ2-3; D perhaps matches TRBD1 (6 bases). The CDR3 spans 16 residues. The CDR3 loop is CASSLPRGVGPDSQYF. CDR3 sequence (DNA): TGTGCCAGCAGTTTACCCAGGGGAGTTGGCCCAGATTCGCAGTATTTT.

This clonotype was detected many times. The chain recombines TRBV18 with TRBJ1-5; possible D gene TRBD1, 6 bases. In germline, CDR1 is KGHSH, CDR2 LQKENI. The CDR3 sequence is 14 residues long. Trimming took 3 bases from V and 4 from J, leaving 10 bases between them. The CDR3 sequence is CASSPWGQNQPQHF. The CDR3 DNA reads TGTGCCAGCTCACCCTGGGGACAAAATCAGCCCCAGCATTTT.

The rearrangement links TRBV12-3 or TRBV12-4 to TRBJ2-1; 14 nucleotides match TRBD2. With 3 bases clipped from V and 2 bases from J, the junction kept 9 bases outside the gene matches. The CDR3 sequence is 19 residues long. In nucleotides, the CDR3 is TGTGCCAGCAGTTTCTCGACTAGCGGGAGGGGGGCCGCCTACAATGAGCAGTTCTTC. Its translation is CASSFSTSGRGAAYNEQFF.

The genes are TRBV29-1 and TRBJ2-7; TRBD1 agrees at 9 bases. The CDR3 covers 13 residues. Germline V CDR1 and CDR2: SQVTM, ANQGSEA. V trimming: 6 bases; J trimming: 0 bases; junction bases outside the gene matches: 3. CDR3 residues: CSVGTGPSYEQYF. As DNA, the CDR3 is TGCAGCGTGGGGACAGGGCCCTCCTACGAGCAGTACTTC.

Note on this clonotype: A clone one base away is much larger, so this may be a read error. The genes are TRBV5-1 and TRBJ2-2; TRBD1 might be the D (5 bases). CDR1 and CDR2 (germline): SGHRS, YFSETQ. The CDR3 totals 13 residues. V dropped 8 bases and J dropped 7 bases, with 15 bases sitting between them. CDR3 nucleotide sequence: TGCGCCAGTTCGACAGACCTTTTCGGGGAGCTGTTTTTT. This translates into CASSTDLFGELFF.

In its sample, this clonotype was seen a few times. The chain is built from TRBV30 and TRBJ1-1, with D tentatively TRBD1 (5 bases). CDR3 length: 14 amino acids. Germline V gene data show CDR1 as GTSNPN and CDR2 as SVGIG (reference sequence). Between the trimmed V and J ends, which lost 3 bases and 3 bases, there was a span of 14 bases. CDR3 nucleotides: TGTGCCTGGAGCCTAAAGGGACTTTACACTGAAGCTTTCTTT. This translates into CAWSLKGLYTEAFF.

The chain recombines TRBV7-9 with TRBJ2-3; 8 nucleotides agree with TRBD2. The CDR3 has 15 residues. From germline, CDR1 is SEHNR and CDR2 FQNEAQ (reference sequence). V trimming: 8 bases; J trimming: 5 bases; junction bases outside the gene matches: 12. In DNA, the CDR3 is TGTGCCAGCGATTTCGTTAGCGGGATTCGAGATACGCAGTATTTT. Its protein is CASDFVSGIRDTQYF.

This clonotype came up many times. The CDR3 here is CASSLVTGPSYEQYF. In DNA form, the CDR3 reads TGTGCCAGCAGCTTAGTCACAGGGCCTTCCTACGAGCAGTACTTC. The chain carries TRBV7-6 and TRBJ2-7, with a tentative D call TRBD1 (6 bases). The V end was cut by 1 base, the J end by 1 base, with 11 bases between. CDR3 length equals 15 residues. The germline V gene encodes CDR1 SGHVS and CDR2 FNYEAQ.

This clonotype was recorded many times. This chain links TRBV5-1 with TRBJ2-1; the D gene is possibly TRBD2 (5 bases). Deletions cut 0 bases from V and 5 bases from J, with 15 bases between. The germline V gene encodes CDR1 SGHRS and CDR2 YFSETQ. The CDR3 sequence is 16 residues long. CDR3 region: CASSLEDSFIDNEQFF. In DNA, the CDR3 is TGCGCCAGCAGCTTGGAGGACTCGTTTATAGACAATGAGCAGTTCTTC.

This clonotype showed up many times. The V call is TRBV10-1, the J call TRBJ2-7; possible D gene TRBD2, 5 bases. This CDR3 comprises 13 residues. The V and J ends lost 3 bases and 9 bases respectively, with 15 bases between them. Germline CDR1 and CDR2: WNHNN and SYGVQD (reference sequence). The CDR3 here is CASSETRGFGQYF. CDR3 DNA sequence: TGCGCCAGCAGTGAAACTAGAGGATTCGGGCAGTACTTC.

This clonotype showed up just a few times. The rearrangement links TRBV7-2 to TRBJ2-7, with 7 bases that match TRBD1. Per the germline V gene, CDR1 is SGHTA and CDR2 is FQGNSA. The CDR3 covers 16 residues. J gave up 1 base and V 1 base, and 7 bases lay outside the gene matches. DNA of the CDR3: TGTGCCAGCAGCTTAGGGAGACAGGGTGGATCCTACGAGCAGTACTTC. Its protein is CASSLGRQGGSYEQYF.

This clonotype showed up just a few times. The chain is built from TRBV7-8 and TRBJ2-1; D perhaps matches TRBD2 (5 bases). Between the trimmed V and J ends, which lost 0 bases and 6 bases, there was a span of 15 bases. This CDR3 is 16 amino acids long. Germline CDR1 SGHVS, CDR2 FQNEAQ. Here the CDR3 DNA reads TGTGCCAGCAGCTTAGCTCTTTCTGGGAGTAGCAATGAGCAGTTCTTC. Translation: CASSLALSGSSNEQFF.

The J gene is TRBJ2-5, the V gene TRBV29-1; no clear D gene. In germline, CDR1 is SQVTM, CDR2 ANQGSEA. Trimming shortened V by 6 bases and J by 10 bases, and 21 bases separated the two germline ends. There are 13 residues in the CDR3. The CDR3 nucleotides are TGCAGCGTCCTAGGCCTTAGATCGAGTAGCCAGTACTTC. Protein sequence: CSVLGLRSSSQYF.

Written as DNA, the CDR3 is TGCAGCGTCAGGGAGGGAAACATTCAGTACTTC. This sequence encodes CSVREGNIQYF. The chain combines TRBV29-1 with TRBJ2-4, with TRBD2 matching over 7 bases. The germline gives CDR1 SQVTM, CDR2 ANQGSEA. This CDR3 has 11 amino acids. The ends lost 6 bases at V and 6 bases at J; junction bases unmatched: 2. The full variable domain, in which reference TRBV29-1 and TRBJ2-4 provide the parts outside the CDR3, is SAVISQKPSRDICQRGTSLTIQCQVDSQVTMMFWYRQQPGQSLTLIATANQGSEATYESGFVIDKFPISRPNLTFSTLTVSNMSPEDSSIYLCSVREGNIQYFGAGTRLSVL.

This clonotype was seen more than once but under ten times. The chain recombines TRBV29-1 with TRBJ2-7, with 7 nucleotides matching TRBD2. The CDR3 sequence is 11 residues long. Germline CDR1 is SQVTM and CDR2 is ANQGSEA. V lost 7 bases to trimming and J lost 2 bases; unmatched junction nucleotides: 2. The CDR3 region is CSAGLAYEQYF. The CDR3 DNA follows: TGCAGCGCTGGACTAGCCTACGAGCAGTACTTC.

This clonotype was detected many times. CDR3 coding DNA: TGTGCCTGTGGACAGGGGCCCGGGGAGCTGTTTTTT. This sequence encodes CACGQGPGELFF. The J gene is TRBJ2-2, the V gene TRBV30; 9 bases are shared with TRBD1. The CDR3 has 12 amino acids. Trimming at V came to 6 bases and at J to 6 bases, leaving 2 bases not matched to a gene. From germline, CDR1 is GTSNPN and CDR2 SVGIG (reference sequence).

The genes are TRBV15 and TRBJ2-3; D might be TRBD1 or TRBD2, each matching 5 bases. Trimming took off 1 base at V and 0 bases at J, with 5 bases between the two ends. The CDR3 extends over 14 amino acids. Germline V CDR1 and CDR2: LNHNV, YYDKDF (reference sequence). The CDR3 reads CATSRGGSTDTQYF. CDR3 nucleotides: TGTGCCACCAGCAGAGGGGGGAGCACAGATACGCAGTATTTT.

This clonotype has at least ten counts. This chain connects TRBV12-3 or TRBV12-4 to TRBJ2-1; D remains ambiguous. The CDR3 length is 15 residues. The V end lost 1 base, the J end lost 3 bases, and 10 bases lay between the germline ends. CDR3 DNA sequence: TGTGCCAGCAGTTTAGTAGCCCGAATCTACAATGAGCAGTTCTTC. Encoded protein: CASSLVARIYNEQFF.

This clonotype was seen a handful of times. This chain's CDR3 is CASSLIPAHPLDEQFF. The CDR3 DNA follows: TGTGCCAGCAGCTTAATTCCGGCGCACCCCCTCGATGAGCAGTTCTTC. The chain couples TRBV7-9 to TRBJ2-1; D not resolved. The CDR3 contains 16 residues. V lost 2 bases, J lost 8 bases, and 19 bases lay in between. Germline-derived CDR1 and CDR2 are SEHNR and FQNEAQ (reference sequence).